This record looks at one T cell receptor (beta chain) sequence and its context. What it binds is not known. This entry is derived from a study of cytomegalovirus exposure and HLA in healthy donors. 60 Vbeta and 13 Jbeta primers were used in PCR. TCRdb's copy holds only in-frame clones and misses some; the assay was immunoSEQ multiplex PCR. This table has about 160,000 clones, 77% appearing once. Findings and limits, study-wide: Presence/absence comparisons presumed near-even sequencing depth among donors. Fewer than 20,000 TCR beta sequences were associated with HLA alleles at 0.05 false discovery rate in a later analysis.

Trimming removed 6 bases at V and 1 base at J, with 14 bases between. The CDR3 covers 14 residues. Germline V gene lookup returns CDR1 SQVTM and CDR2 ANQGSEA. V and J are TRBV29-1 and TRBJ2-3; a weak D match, TRBD1 (6 bases). What was sequenced was PBMCs. The clonotype was recovered from a woman aged 40 to 49 in good health and CMV-seropositive. For the CDR3, the DNA is TGCAGCGTAGACCCAGGGGCAGGCACAGATACGCAGTATTTT. Amino acids: CSVDPGAGTDTQYF.